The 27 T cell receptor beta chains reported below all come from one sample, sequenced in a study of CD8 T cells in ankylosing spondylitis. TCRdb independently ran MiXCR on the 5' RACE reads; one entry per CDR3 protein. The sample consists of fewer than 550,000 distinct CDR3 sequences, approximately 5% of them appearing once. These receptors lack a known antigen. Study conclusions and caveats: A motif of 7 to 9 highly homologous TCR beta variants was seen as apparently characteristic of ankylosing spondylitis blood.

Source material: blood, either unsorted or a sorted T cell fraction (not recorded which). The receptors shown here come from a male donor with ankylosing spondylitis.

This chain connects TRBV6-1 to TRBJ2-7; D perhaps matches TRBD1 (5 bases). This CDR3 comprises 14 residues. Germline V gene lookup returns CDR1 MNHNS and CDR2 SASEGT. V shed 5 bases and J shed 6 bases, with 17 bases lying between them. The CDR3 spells CASSPSYTGLEQYF. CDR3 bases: TGTGCCAGCAGTCCCTCATATACAGGTCTCGAGCAGTACTTC.

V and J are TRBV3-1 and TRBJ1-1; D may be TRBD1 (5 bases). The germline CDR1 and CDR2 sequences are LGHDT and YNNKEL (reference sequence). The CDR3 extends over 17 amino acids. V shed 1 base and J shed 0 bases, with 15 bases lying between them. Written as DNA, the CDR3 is TGTGCCAGCAGCCAAGGGGTGGGGCATCTCATGAACACTGAAGCTTTCTTT. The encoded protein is CASSQGVGHLMNTEAFF. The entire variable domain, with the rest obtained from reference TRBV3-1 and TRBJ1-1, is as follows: DTAVSQTPKYLVTQMGNDKSIKCEQNLGHDTMYWYKQDSKKFLKIMFSYNNKELIINETVPNRFSPKSPDKAHLNLHINSLELGDSAVYFCASSQGVGHLMNTEAFFGQGTRLTVV.

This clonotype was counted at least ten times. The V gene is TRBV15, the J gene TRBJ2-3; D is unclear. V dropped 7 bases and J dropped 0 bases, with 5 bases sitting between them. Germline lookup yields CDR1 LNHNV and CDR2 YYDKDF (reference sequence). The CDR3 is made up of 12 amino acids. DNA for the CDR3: TGTGCCACCAAGGGAAGCACAGATACGCAGTATTTT. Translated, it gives CATKGSTDTQYF.

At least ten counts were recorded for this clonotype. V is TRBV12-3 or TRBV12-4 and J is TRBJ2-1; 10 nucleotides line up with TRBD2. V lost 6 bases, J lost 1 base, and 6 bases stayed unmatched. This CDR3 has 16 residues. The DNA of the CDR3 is TGTGCCAGCAGCCTCCTAGCGGGAGTATCCTACAATGAGCAGTTCTTC. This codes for CASSLLAGVSYNEQFF.

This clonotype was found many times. As DNA, the CDR3 is TGTGCCAGCAGCGTTCAGGTGGCCGGGGAGCTGTTTTTT. This codes for CASSVQVAGELFF. The chain employs TRBV7-2 and TRBJ2-2; D not resolved. Germline V gives CDR1 SGHTA, CDR2 FQGNSA. V was pared by 5 bases and J by 6 bases, with 10 bases between. CDR3 length: 13 residues.

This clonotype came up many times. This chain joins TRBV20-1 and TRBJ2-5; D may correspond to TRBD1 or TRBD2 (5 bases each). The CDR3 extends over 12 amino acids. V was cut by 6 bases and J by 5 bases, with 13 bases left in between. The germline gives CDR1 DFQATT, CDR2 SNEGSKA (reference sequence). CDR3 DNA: TGCAGTGCAGAAAGGGGACGCGAGACCCAGTACTTC. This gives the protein CSAERGRETQYF.

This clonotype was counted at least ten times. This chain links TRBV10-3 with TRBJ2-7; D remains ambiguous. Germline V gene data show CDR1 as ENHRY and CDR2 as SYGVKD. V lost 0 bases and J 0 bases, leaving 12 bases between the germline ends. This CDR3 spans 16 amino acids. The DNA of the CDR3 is TGTGCCATCAGTGAGTCGACCGGTCGGAGCTCCTACGAGCAGTACTTC. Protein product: CAISESTGRSSYEQYF.

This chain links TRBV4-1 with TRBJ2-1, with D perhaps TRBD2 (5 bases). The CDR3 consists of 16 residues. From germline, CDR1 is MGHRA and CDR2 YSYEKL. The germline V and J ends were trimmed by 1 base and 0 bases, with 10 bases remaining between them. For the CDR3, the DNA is TGCGCCAGCAGCCAAGGGAAAGGGAGCTCCTACAATGAGCAGTTCTTC. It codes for CASSQGKGSSYNEQFF.

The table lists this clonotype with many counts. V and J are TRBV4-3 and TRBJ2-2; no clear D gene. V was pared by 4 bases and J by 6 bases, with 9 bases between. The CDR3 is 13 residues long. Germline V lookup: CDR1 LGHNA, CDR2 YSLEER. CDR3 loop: CASSLLFPGELFF. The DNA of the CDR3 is TGCGCCAGCAGCCTTTTATTCCCCGGGGAGCTGTTTTTT.

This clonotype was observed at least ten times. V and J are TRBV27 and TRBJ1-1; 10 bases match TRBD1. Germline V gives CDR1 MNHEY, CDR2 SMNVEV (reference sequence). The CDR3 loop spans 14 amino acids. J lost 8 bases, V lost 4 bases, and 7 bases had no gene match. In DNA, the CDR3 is TGTGCCAGCAGTTCCCGGACAGGGGGAGGAGAAGCTTTCTTT. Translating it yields CASSSRTGGGEAFF.

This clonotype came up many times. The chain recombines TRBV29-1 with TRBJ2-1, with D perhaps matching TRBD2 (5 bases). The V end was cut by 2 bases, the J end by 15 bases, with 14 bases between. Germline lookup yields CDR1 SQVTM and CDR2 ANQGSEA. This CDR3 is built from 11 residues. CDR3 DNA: TGCAGCGTTGAACGTCGGGGTTGGTCGTTCTTC. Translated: CSVERRGWSFF.

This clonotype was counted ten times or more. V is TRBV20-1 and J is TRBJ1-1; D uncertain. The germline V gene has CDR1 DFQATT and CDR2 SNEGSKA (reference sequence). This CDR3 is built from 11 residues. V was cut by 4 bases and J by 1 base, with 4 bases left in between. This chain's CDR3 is CSAIKNTEAFF. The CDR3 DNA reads TGCAGTGCTATAAAGAACACTGAAGCTTTCTTT.

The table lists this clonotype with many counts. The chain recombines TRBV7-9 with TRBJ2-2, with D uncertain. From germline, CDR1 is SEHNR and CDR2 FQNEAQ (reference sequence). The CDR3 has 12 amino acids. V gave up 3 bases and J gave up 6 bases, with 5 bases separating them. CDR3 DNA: TGTGCCAGCAGCTTCCTATCCGGGGAGCTGTTTTTT. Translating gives CASSFLSGELFF.

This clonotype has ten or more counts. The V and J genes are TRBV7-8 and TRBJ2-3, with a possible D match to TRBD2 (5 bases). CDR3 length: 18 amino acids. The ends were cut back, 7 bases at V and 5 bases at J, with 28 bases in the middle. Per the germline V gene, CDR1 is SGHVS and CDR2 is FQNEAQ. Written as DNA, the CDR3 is TGTGCCAGCATCCTTAGACTTGAGGGAATGATATGGGAAGATACGCAGTATTTT. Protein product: CASILRLEGMIWEDTQYF.

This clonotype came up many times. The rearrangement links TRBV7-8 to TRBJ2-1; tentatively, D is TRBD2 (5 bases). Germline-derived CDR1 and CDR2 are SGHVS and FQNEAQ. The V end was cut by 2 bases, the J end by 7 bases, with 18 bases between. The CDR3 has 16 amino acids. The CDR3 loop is CASSLSGASWGNEQFF. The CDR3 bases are TGTGCCAGCAGCTTAAGCGGCGCTAGTTGGGGTAATGAGCAGTTCTTC.

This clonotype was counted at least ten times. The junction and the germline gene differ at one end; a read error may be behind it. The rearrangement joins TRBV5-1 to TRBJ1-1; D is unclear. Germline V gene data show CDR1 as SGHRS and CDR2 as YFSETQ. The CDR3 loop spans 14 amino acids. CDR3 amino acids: CASSLTGLNTEAFF. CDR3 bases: TGTGCCAGCAGCTTGACCGGATTGAACACTGAAGCTTTCTTT.

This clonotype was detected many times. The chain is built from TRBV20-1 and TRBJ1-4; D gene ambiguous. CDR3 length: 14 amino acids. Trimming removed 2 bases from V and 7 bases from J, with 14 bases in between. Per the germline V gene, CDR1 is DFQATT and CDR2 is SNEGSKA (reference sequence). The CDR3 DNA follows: TGCAGTGCTAGAAGGATGGCCTTGGTTGAAAAACTGTTTTTT. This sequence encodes CSARRMALVEKLFF.

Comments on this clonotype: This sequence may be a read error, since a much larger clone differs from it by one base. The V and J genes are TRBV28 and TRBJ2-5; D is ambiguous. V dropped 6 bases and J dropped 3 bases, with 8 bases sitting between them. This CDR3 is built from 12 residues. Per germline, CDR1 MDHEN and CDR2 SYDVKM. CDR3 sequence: CASSPNEETQYF. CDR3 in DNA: TGTGCCAGCAGCCCGAACGAAGAGACCCAGTACTTC.

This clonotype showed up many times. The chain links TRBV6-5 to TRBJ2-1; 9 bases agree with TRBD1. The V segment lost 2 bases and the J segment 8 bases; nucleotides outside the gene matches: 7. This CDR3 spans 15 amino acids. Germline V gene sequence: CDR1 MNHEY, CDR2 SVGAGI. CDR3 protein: CASSYTGQGFDEQFF. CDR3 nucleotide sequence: TGTGCCAGCAGTTACACTGGACAGGGGTTCGATGAGCAGTTCTTC.

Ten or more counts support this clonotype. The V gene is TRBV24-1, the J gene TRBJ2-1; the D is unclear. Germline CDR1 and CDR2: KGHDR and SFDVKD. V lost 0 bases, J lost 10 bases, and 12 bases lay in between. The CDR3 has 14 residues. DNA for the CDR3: TGTGCCACCAGTGATTTGCATGCGGCGATGGAGCAGTTCTTC. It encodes CATSDLHAAMEQFF.

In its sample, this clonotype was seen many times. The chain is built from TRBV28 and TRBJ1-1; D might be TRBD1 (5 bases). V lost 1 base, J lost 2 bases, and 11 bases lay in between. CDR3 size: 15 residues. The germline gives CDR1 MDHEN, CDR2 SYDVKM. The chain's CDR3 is CASSLLTGTNTEAFF. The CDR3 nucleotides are TGTGCCAGCAGTTTATTAACAGGAACCAACACTGAAGCTTTCTTT.

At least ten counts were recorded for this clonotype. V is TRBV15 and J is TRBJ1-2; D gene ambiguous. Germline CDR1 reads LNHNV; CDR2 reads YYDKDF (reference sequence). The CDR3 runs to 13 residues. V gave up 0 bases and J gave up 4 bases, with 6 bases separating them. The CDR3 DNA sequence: TGTGCCACCAGCAGAGATAGGGTCTATGGCTACACCTTC. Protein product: CATSRDRVYGYTF.

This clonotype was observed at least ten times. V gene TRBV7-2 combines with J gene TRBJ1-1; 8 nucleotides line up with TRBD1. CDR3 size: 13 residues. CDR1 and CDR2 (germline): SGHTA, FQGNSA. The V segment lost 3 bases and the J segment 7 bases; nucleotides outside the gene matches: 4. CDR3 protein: CASSLGQELEAFF. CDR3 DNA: TGTGCCAGCAGCTTGGGACAGGAACTTGAAGCTTTCTTT.

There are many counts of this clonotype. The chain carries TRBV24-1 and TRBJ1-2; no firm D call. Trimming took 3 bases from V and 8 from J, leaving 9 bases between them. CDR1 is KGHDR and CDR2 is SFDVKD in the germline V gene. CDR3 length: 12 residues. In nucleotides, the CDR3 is TGTGCCACCAGTGATAGGATTTCCGGCTACACCTTC. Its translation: CATSDRISGYTF.

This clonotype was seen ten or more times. The CDR3 coding sequence is TGCGCCAGCAGCCCCTCCGCAGGGGGTTCTACCTACGAGCAGTACTTC. This codes for CASSPSAGGSTYEQYF. V usage is TRBV5-1 and J usage is TRBJ2-7; TRBD1 matches 7 bases. V gave up 4 bases and J gave up 2 bases; unmatched junction bases: 12. Germline CDR1 and CDR2: SGHRS and YFSETQ. The CDR3 has 16 amino acids.

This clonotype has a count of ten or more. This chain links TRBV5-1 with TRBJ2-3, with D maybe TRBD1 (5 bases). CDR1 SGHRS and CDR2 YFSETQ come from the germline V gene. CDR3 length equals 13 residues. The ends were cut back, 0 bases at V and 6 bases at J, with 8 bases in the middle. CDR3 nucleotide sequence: TGCGCCAGCAGCTTGGAGACAGCCGATACGCAGTATTTT. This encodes CASSLETADTQYF.

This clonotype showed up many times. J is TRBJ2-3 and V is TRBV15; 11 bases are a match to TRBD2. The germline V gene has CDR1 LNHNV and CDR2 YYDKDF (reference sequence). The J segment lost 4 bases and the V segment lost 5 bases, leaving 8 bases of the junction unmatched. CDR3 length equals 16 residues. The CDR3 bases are TGTGCCACCAGCCCGCCTAGCGGGGGGCGGGCAGATACGCAGTATTTT. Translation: CATSPPSGGRADTQYF.